This TCR beta chain comes out of a study of vaccination and CD4 T cells after COVID-19. For the study at large: Two doses of either BNT162b2 or mRNA-1273 vaccine were given to participants. Notes on the study in general: In convalescent patients, a median 86.3% of post-vaccine SARS-CoV-2-reactive clones appeared only after vaccination.

The assay that was used to sequence DNA from cultured CD4+ T cells was the Oncomine TCR Beta short-read assay. From cultured CD4+ T cells, genomic DNA was extracted. TCRdb ran MiXCR on the PCR reads and lists one entry per CDR3 protein. The sample has about 17,000 distinct CDR3 sequences, 40% to 50% seen once. The time point here: late sampling 161 to 241 days after vaccination in a few convalescent patients. The treatment was: approximately nine-day PBMC culture with coronavirus spike peptide pools or control peptides (ViraFEST assay). ViraFEST used peptide pools to expand antigen-specific T cells and subsequently sequenced their TCRs. As concerns this clonotype: Its target is unknown. Mismatch with germline at one junction end may stem from a read error.

The CDR3 length is 13 residues. Per germline, CDR1 DFQATT and CDR2 SNEGSKA (reference sequence). The chain joins TRBV20-1 to TRBJ2-7; 15 positions agree with TRBD2. The sample was CD4+ T cells from blood, cultured in vitro, taken about 7 months after SARS-CoV-2 vaccination. The sequence came from a human donor who had recovered from COVID-19. This CDR3 reads CSAREGTSGRRAF. The CDR3 DNA reads TGCAGTGCTAGAGAGGGGACTAGCGGGAGGAGGGCCTTC.